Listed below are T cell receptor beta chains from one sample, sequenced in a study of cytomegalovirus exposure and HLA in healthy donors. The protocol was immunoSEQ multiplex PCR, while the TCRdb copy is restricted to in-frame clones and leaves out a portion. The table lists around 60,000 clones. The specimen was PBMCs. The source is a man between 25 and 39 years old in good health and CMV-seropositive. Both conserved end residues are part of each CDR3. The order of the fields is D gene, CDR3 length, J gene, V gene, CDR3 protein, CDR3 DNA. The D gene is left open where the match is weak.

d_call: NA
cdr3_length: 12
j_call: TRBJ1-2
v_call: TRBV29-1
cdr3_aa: CSVDSYNYGYTF
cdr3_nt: TGCAGCGTAGACAGCTATAACTATGGCTACACCTTC

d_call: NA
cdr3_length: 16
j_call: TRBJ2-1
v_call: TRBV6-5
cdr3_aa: CASSYSDRLQDGEQFF
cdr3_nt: TGTGCCAGCAGTTACAGCGACAGGCTTCAAGATGGTGAGCAGTTCTTC

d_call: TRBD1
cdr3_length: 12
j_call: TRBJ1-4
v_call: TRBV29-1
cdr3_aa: CSVETGDEKLFF
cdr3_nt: TGCAGCGTTGAGACAGGGGATGAAAAACTGTTTTTT

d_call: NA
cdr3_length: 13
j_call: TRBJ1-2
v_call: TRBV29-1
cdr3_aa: CSVALDSLYGYTF
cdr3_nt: TGCAGCGTTGCCCTAGACAGTCTCTATGGCTACACCTTC

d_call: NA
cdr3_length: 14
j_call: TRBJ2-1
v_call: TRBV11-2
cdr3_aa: CASSLVAEYNEQFF
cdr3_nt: TGTGCCAGCAGCTTAGTGGCGGAGTACAATGAGCAGTTCTTC

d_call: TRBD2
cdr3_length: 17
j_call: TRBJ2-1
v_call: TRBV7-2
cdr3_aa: CASSVGHSAGGDNEQFF
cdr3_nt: TGTGCCAGCAGCGTAGGGCATTCCGCGGGAGGAGACAATGAGCAGTTCTTC

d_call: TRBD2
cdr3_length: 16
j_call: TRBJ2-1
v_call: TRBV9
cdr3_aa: CASSQSAGGDQDEQFF
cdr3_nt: TGTGCCAGCAGCCAAAGTGCGGGGGGGGATCAGGATGAGCAGTTCTTC

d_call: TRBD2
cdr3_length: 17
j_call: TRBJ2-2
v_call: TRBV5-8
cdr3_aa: CASSPGLAGGPTGELFF
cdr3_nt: TGTGCCAGCAGCCCGGGACTAGCGGGGGGGCCCACCGGGGAGCTGTTTTTT

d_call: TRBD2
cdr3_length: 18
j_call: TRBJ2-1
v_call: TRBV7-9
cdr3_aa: CASSPSTSGGNSDNEQFF
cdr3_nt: TGTGCCAGCAGCCCTTCGACTAGCGGGGGGAACTCCGACAATGAGCAGTTCTTC

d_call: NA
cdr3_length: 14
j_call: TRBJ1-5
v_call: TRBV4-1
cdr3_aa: CASSQPGWGEAQHF
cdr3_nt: TGCGCCAGCAGCCAGCCAGGCTGGGGGGAGGCCCAGCATTTT

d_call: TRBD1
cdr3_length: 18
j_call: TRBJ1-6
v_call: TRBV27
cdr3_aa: CASSLYGTGSSYNSPLHF
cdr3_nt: TGTGCCAGCAGTCTTTACGGGACAGGGAGCTCCTATAATTCACCCCTCCACTTT

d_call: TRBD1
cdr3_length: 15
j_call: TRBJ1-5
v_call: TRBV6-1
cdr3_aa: CASIRGGTGGQPQHF
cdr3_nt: TGTGCCAGCATTAGGGGTGGGACAGGGGGCCAGCCCCAGCATTTT